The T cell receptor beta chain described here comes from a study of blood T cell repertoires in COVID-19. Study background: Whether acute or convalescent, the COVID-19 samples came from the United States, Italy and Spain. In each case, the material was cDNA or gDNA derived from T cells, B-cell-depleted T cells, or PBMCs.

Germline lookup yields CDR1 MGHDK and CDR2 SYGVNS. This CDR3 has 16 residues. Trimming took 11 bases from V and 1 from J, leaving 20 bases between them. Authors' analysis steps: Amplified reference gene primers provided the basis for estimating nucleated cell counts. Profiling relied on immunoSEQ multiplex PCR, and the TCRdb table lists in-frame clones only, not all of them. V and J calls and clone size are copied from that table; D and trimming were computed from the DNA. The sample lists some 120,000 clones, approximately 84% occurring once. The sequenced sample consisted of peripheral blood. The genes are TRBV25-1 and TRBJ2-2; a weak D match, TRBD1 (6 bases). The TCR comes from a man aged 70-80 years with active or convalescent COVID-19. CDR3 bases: TGTGCCGAACACGCTCCGGGACACCTGAACACCGGGGAGCTGTTTTTT. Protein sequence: CAEHAPGHLNTGELFF.